These 9 T cell receptor beta chains originate from one sample sequenced in a study of blood T cell repertoires in COVID-19. Here immunoSEQ multiplex PCR was the method, and the copy in TCRdb shows in-frame clones only, minus some. The top ten clones hold approximately 15% of a sample with tens of thousands of clones, more than 75% of them seen once. Sequencing was performed on peripheral blood. The source of these receptors is a man in his fifties or sixties with COVID-19, enrolled during active disease.

This chain joins TRBV6-5 and TRBJ2-2; weak D call: TRBD2 (5 bases). The CDR3 extends over 13 amino acids. V was shortened by 7 bases and J by 7 bases, with 13 bases between the two germline ends. Germline CDR1 reads MNHEY; CDR2 reads SVGAGI. CDR3 protein: CASMREANGELFF. The CDR3, as DNA: TGTGCCAGCATGAGGGAAGCGAACGGGGAGCTGTTTTTT.

The chain recombines TRBV10-1 with TRBJ2-7; 7 bases agree with TRBD1. Germline lookup yields CDR1 WNHNN and CDR2 SYGVQD (reference sequence). V trimming: 5 bases; J trimming: 6 bases; junction bases outside the gene matches: 4. The CDR3 has 12 residues. CDR3 sequence (DNA): TGCGCCAGCAGTAGACAGGGTGGCGAGCAGTACTTC. This gives the protein CASSRQGGEQYF.

The gene calls are TRBV28 and TRBJ1-4, with 7 nucleotides matching TRBD1. The CDR3 has 13 amino acids. Germline CDR1 is MDHEN and CDR2 is SYDVKM. V shed 4 bases and J 10 bases; nucleotides not matched to a gene: 6. CDR3 sequence: CASSSPAGGKLFF. Here the CDR3 DNA reads TGTGCCAGCAGTTCCCCTGCAGGGGGAAAACTGTTTTTT.

V usage is TRBV12-5 and J usage is TRBJ1-1; no reliable D call. CDR3 length: 13 amino acids. CDR1 is LGHNT and CDR2 is FRNRAP in the germline V gene. V was clipped by 6 bases and J by 2 bases, with 10 bases between them. CDR3 in amino acids: CASGPVVNTEAFF. CDR3 in DNA: TGTGCTAGTGGCCCAGTTGTCAACACTGAAGCTTTCTTT.

The rearrangement uses TRBV3-1 (or the pseudogene TRBV3-2) and TRBJ1-1, with D perhaps matching TRBD1 (5 bases). Germline CDR1 and CDR2: LGHDT and YNNKEL (reference sequence). Deletions cut 0 bases from V and 3 bases from J, with 8 bases between. The CDR3 covers 14 residues. CDR3 in DNA: TGTGCCAGCAGCCAAGATCAGGGATACACTGAAGCTTTCTTT. It is translated as CASSQDQGYTEAFF.

The chain combines TRBV12-5 with TRBJ2-3, with 7 bases that match TRBD2. The junction had 1 base not matched to a gene; V was cut back by 6 bases and J by 1 base. The CDR3 is made up of 13 amino acids. Germline values: CDR1 LGHNT, CDR2 FRNRAP. The chain's CDR3 is CASGAGGTDTQYF. CDR3 coding DNA: TGTGCTAGTGGCGCGGGGGGCACAGATACGCAGTATTTT.

The chain employs TRBV20-1 and TRBJ2-7, with a possible D match to TRBD1 (5 bases). Deletions cut 6 bases from V and 4 bases from J, with 10 bases between. This CDR3 contains 11 residues. Per the germline V gene, CDR1 is DFQATT and CDR2 is SNEGSKA (reference sequence). The CDR3 bases are TGCAGTGCCAGGTCAGGGTACGAGCAGTACTTC. Protein sequence: CSARSGYEQYF.

V usage is TRBV11-3 and J usage is TRBJ2-2; D not certain. V was pared by 4 bases and J by 0 bases, with 6 bases between. The CDR3 is made up of 14 amino acids. Germline CDR1 is SGHNT and CDR2 is YENEEA. CDR3 sequence reads: CASSSQANTGELFF. In DNA form, the CDR3 reads TGTGCCAGCAGCTCTCAGGCGAACACCGGGGAGCTGTTTTTT.

The V gene is TRBV6-5, the J gene TRBJ2-3; 13 nucleotides line up with TRBD2. This CDR3 region has 16 residues. V shed 0 bases and J 5 bases; nucleotides not matched to a gene: 2. The germline V gene encodes CDR1 MNHEY and CDR2 SVGAGI. The CDR3 DNA reads TGTGCCAGCAGTTACTCGGGACTAGCGGGGCGAGATACGCAGTATTTT. Protein product: CASSYSGLAGRDTQYF.